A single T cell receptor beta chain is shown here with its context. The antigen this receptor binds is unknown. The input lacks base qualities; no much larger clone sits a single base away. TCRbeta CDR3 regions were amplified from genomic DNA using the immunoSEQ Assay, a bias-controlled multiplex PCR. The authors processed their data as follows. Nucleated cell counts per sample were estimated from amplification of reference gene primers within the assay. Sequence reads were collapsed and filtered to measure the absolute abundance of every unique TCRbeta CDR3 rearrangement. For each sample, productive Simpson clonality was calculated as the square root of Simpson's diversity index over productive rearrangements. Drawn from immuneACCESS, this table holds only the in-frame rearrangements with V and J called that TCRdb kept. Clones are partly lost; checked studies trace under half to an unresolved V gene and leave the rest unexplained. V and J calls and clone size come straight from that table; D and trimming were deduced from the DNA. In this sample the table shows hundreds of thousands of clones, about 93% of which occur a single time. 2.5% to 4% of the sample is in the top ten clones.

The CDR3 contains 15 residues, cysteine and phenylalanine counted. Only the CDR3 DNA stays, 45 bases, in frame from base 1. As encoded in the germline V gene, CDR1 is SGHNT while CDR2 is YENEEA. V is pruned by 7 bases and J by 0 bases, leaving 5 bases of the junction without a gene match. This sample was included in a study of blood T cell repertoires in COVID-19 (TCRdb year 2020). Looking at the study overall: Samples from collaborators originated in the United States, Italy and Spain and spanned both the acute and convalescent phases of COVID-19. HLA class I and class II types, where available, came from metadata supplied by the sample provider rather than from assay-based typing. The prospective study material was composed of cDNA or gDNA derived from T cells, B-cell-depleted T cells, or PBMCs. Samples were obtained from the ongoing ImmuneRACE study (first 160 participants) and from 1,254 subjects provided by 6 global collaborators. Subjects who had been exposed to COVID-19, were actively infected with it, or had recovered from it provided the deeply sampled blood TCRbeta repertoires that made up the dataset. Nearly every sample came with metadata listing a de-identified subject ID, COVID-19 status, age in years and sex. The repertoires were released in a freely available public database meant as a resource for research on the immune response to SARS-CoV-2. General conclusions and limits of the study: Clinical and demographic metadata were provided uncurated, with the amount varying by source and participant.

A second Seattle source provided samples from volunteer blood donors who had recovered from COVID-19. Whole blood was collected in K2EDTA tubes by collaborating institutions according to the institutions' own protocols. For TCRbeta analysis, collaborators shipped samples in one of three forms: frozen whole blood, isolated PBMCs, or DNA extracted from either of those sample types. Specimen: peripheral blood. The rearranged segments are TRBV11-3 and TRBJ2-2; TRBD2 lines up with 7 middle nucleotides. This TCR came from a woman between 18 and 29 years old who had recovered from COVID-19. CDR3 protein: CASTAGRANTGELFF. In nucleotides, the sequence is TGTGCCAGCACAGCGGGGAGGGCGAACACCGGGGAGCTGTTTTTT.